This T cell receptor (beta chain) derives from a study of shared clonotypes between healthy human individuals. Overall study findings and caveats: Clonotypes shared by all four donors outscored non-shared clonotypes in generation probability. Memory subsets generally showed smaller estimated richness than naive subsets did.

With regard to this clone: Its target is not known.

An assay was performed, and its level was deep. Source study methods: Because ImmunoSEQ provided only junction sequences with no quality scores, the filtering differed. The data were produced by immunoSEQ multiplex PCR, yet TCRdb's version contains in-frame clones alone and is incomplete. That table gives V, J and clone size, and the DNA gave D and trimming. Here the sample spans about 1,500,000 clones, approximately 97% being singletons. The CDR3 is 15 amino acids. Germline CDR1 reads MDHEN; CDR2 reads SYDVKM. The germline V and J ends were trimmed by 4 bases and 2 bases, with 12 bases remaining between them.

This receptor was taken from a man younger than 40 in good health. The sample comprised naive CD4+ T cells sorted from blood. The subset here: CD45RA+ positively selected. The V call is TRBV28, the J call TRBJ2-1, with a tentative D call TRBD2 (6 bases). CDR3 region: CASSSPTGAYNEQFF. In DNA form, the CDR3 reads TGTGCCAGCAGTTCTCCTACGGGGGCCTACAATGAGCAGTTCTTC.